The 8 T cell receptor beta chains in this list originate from one sample, sequenced in a study of blood T cell repertoires in COVID-19. This table comes from immunoSEQ multiplex PCR, and its TCRdb copy is limited to in-frame clones, with some not included. The data hold under 350,000 clones, with 86% observed a single time. The sample was PBMCs or T cells enriched from blood (not recorded which). These receptors all stem from a woman between 18 and 30 years old who had recovered from COVID-19.

This chain joins TRBV19 and TRBJ1-1; D is undetermined. Trimming removed 0 bases at V and 1 base at J, with 12 bases between. CDR1 LNHDA and CDR2 SQIVND come from the germline V gene (reference sequence). The CDR3 contains 16 residues. DNA for the CDR3: TGTGCCAGTAGTATAGACCGACATCGGGAGAACACTGAAGCTTTCTTT. Its translation is CASSIDRHRENTEAFF.

The chain joins TRBV13 to TRBJ2-6; D gene ambiguous. Germline CDR1 PRHDT, CDR2 FYEKMQ (reference sequence). V lost 5 bases, J lost 1 base, and 9 bases lay in between. The CDR3 totals 15 residues. The CDR3 spells CASSPRYSGANVLTF. The CDR3 nucleotides are TGTGCCAGCAGCCCTAGGTATTCTGGGGCCAACGTCCTGACTTTC.

The chain is built from TRBV4-1 and TRBJ2-7; 11 nucleotides align to TRBD2. The germline V gene has CDR1 MGHRA and CDR2 YSYEKL. Trimming cost V 0 bases and J 3 bases; bases outside gene matches: 7. The CDR3 is 17 residues long. The CDR3 loop is CASSQDSLAGGNYEQYF. CDR3 DNA sequence: TGCGCCAGCAGCCAAGATAGCCTAGCGGGGGGAAACTACGAGCAGTACTTC.

This chain uses TRBV19 with TRBJ1-1; D may be TRBD1 (5 bases). Per the germline V gene, CDR1 is LNHDA and CDR2 is SQIVND (reference sequence). Trimming took 6 bases from V and 1 from J, leaving 9 bases between them. CDR3 size: 13 residues. The CDR3 loop is CASSNDRNTEAFF. CDR3 nucleotides: TGTGCCAGTAGCAACGACAGGAACACTGAAGCTTTCTTT.

The count of this clone is one. The chain is built from TRBV2 and TRBJ1-1; D is perhaps TRBD1 (6 bases). V lost 3 bases, J lost 11 bases, and 7 bases lay in between. The CDR3 loop spans 10 amino acids. Germline CDR1 and CDR2: SNHLY and FYNNEI. The CDR3 DNA reads TGTGCCAGCAGTGATACAGGGGCTTTCTTT. Amino acid sequence: CASSDTGAFF. Full variable domain (remainder filled in from reference TRBV2 and TRBJ1-1): EPEVTQTPSHQVTQMGQEVILRCVPISNHLYFYWYRQILGQKVEFLVSFYNNEISEKSEIFDDQFSVERPDGSNFTLKIRSTKLEDSAMYFCASSDTGAFFGQGTRLTVV.

This clone was picked up a small number of times. The genes are TRBV7-2 and TRBJ1-5, with a weak D call TRBD1 (6 bases). CDR3 length equals 13 residues. Trimming removed 6 bases from V and 5 bases from J, with 11 bases in between. CDR1 SGHTA and CDR2 FQGNSA come from the germline V gene. CDR3 in DNA: TGTGCCAGCAGGCGGACAGCCGATCAGCCCCAGCATTTT. As protein: CASRRTADQPQHF.

The gene calls are TRBV2 and TRBJ2-7; tentative D call: TRBD1 (5 bases). Germline V CDR1 and CDR2: SNHLY, FYNNEI. V was pared by 2 bases and J by 5 bases, with 16 bases between. The length of the CDR3 is 15 residues. The CDR3 DNA reads as TGTGCCAGCAGTGAACAAAAAGGGGTCGGTAACGAGCAGTACTTC. Encoded protein: CASSEQKGVGNEQYF. The variable domain in full, with the rest retrieved from reference TRBV2 and TRBJ2-7, is EPEVTQTPSHQVTQMGQEVILRCVPISNHLYFYWYRQILGQKVEFLVSFYNNEISEKSEIFDDQFSVERPDGSNFTLKIRSTKLEDSAMYFCASSEQKGVGNEQYFGPGTRLTVT.

This rearrangement joins TRBV5-5 to TRBJ1-2; 8 bases are a match to TRBD1. The germline V gene has CDR1 SGHKS and CDR2 YYEKEE (reference sequence). The ends lost 6 bases at V and 4 bases at J; junction bases unmatched: 8. The CDR3 is 14 residues long. This chain's CDR3 is CASNQGAYPYGYTF. CDR3 in DNA: TGTGCCAGCAACCAGGGGGCTTACCCCTATGGCTACACCTTC. The full variable domain, completed using reference TRBV5-5 and TRBJ1-2, is DAGVTQSPTHLIKTRGQQVTLRCSPISGHKSVSWYQQVLGQGPQFIFQYYEKEERGRGNFPDRFSARQFPNYSSELNVNALLLGDSALYLCASNQGAYPYGYTFGSGTRLTVV.